The source of this TCR beta chain is a study of cytomegalovirus exposure and HLA in healthy donors. Study-wide results and limits: Presence/absence analyses supposed approximately even sequencing depth among donors.

60 Vbeta and 13 Jbeta primers were used in PCR. Assay used: immunoSEQ multiplex PCR; TCRdb lists only in-frame clones, some missing. In the table there are nearly 80,000 clones, roughly 80% of which are singletons. With regard to this clone: Its antigen is not known.

The CDR3 is 13 amino acids. Germline CDR1 reads MDHEN; CDR2 reads SYDVKM. With 8 bases clipped from V and 5 bases from J, the junction kept 6 bases outside the gene matches. Sequenced sample: PBMCs. The V gene is TRBV28, the J gene TRBJ1-2; 9 bases line up with TRBD1. This receptor was identified in a woman aged 40 to 50 in good health and CMV-seropositive. The CDR3 DNA reads as TGTGCCAGCGCCGGACAGGGGTTTTATGGCTACACCTTC. Translation gives CASAGQGFYGYTF.